This TCR beta chain stems from a study of blood T cells in healthy people across ages. CDR1 and CDR2 (germline): MNHNY, SVGAGI (reference sequence). This CDR3 region has 15 residues. Losses at the gene ends were 7 bases for V and 4 bases for J; bases not matched to a gene: 9. Healthy Caucasian individuals from Russia aged about 6 to 90 served as donors. Isolated PBMCs totaled at least 6 million in each sample. This clonotype has only one observation. Then a second PCR, running roughly 7 to 11 cycles, was carried out with a sample-barcoded 5' primer and a J-beta primer mix. TCRdb called the 5' RACE reads again in MiXCR, with one record for every CDR3 protein. The data hold about 1.1 million distinct CDR3 sequences, with 30% to 40% observed a single time.

The TCR originated in a young man in good health. Sequenced sample: blood. This chain uses TRBV6-6 with TRBJ2-3; 9 bases are shared with TRBD1. DNA of the CDR3: TGTGCCAGCAAAGGCCGGGACAGGGCCGCAGATACGCAGTATTTT. Translating it yields CASKGRDRAADTQYF.